A selection of T cell receptor beta chains follows, all from one sample in a study of blood T cell repertoires in COVID-19. The repertoire was sequenced with immunoSEQ multiplex PCR; TCRdb's copy has only in-frame clones and lacks some. The sample includes 110,000 to 150,000 clones, 86% of them seen just once. Sequencing was carried out using PBMCs or T cells enriched from blood (not recorded which). The receptors originated from a man in his forties or fifties who had recovered from COVID-19. The CDR3 runs from the conserved cysteine through the conserved F or W. The D gene is left open where the match is weak. Clone size is not always given. Where it is, it says once, few, many or a class for expanded clones.

abundance	v_gene	j_gene	d_gene	CDR3nt	CDR3aa
few	TRBV28	TRBJ1-5	-	TGTGCCAGCAGCCTGTTTGGACACAACAATCAGCCCCAGCATTTT	CASSLFGHNNQPQHF
once	TRBV9	TRBJ2-3	TRBD2	TGTGCCAGCAGCTCGCGGACTAGCGGGGGGACTACGCAGTATTTT	CASSSRTSGGTTQYF
-	TRBV7-2	TRBJ2-5	TRBD2	TGTGCCAGCAGCTTAGGGGGACTAGCGGAAGAGACCCAGTACTTC	CASSLGGLAEETQYF
-	TRBV19	TRBJ2-1	-	TGTGCCAGTAGTATTCTTAGACACGACAATGAGCAGTTCTTC	CASSILRHDNEQFF
-	TRBV28	TRBJ1-2	TRBD1	TGTGCCAGCAGTCGACCCGGACAGGGGTTCTATGGCTACACCTTC	CASSRPGQGFYGYTF
-	TRBV28	TRBJ1-2	-	TGTGCCAGCAGTTTATCCTACAGGCGAGGCTACACCTTC	CASSLSYRRGYTF
-	TRBV6-1	TRBJ2-3	TRBD2	TGTGCCAGCAGTGAATCTACTAGCGGGACAGATACGCAGTATTTT	CASSESTSGTDTQYF
-	TRBV11-2	TRBJ2-1	TRBD1	TGTGCCAGCAGCTCGGGACAGAACAATGAGCAGTTCTTC	CASSSGQNNEQFF
-	TRBV5-1	TRBJ2-7	TRBD2	TGCGCCAGCAGCTTTAGACTAGCTGACTCCTACGAGCAGTACTTC	CASSFRLADSYEQYF
-	TRBV27	TRBJ2-5	TRBD2	TGTGCCAGCAGTTTATCGTCTAGCGGGCGGCACCAAGAGACCCAGTACTTC	CASSLSSSGRHQETQYF
-	TRBV7-8	TRBJ2-1	TRBD2	TGTGCCAGCAGCTTAGCTACTAGCGGGAACAATGAGCAGTTCTTC	CASSLATSGNNEQFF
-	TRBV7-2	TRBJ2-1	TRBD2	TGTGCCAGCAGCCGGATCCGGGGCGGGAGCTATGACAATGAGCAGTTCTTC	CASSRIRGGSYDNEQFF
-	TRBV15	TRBJ1-2	-	TGTGCCACCAGCCTGCCCGGGACACCCTATGGCTACACCTTC	CATSLPGTPYGYTF
-	TRBV28	TRBJ1-1	TRBD1	TGTGCCAGCAGTTACGCAACCCCAGGGGGGCAAAGTTATACTGAAGCTTTCTTT	CASSYATPGGQSYTEAFF
-	TRBV3-1/TRBV3-2	TRBJ1-1	-	TGTGCCAGCAGCCATCGGGGAGTGAACACTGAAGCTTTCTTT	CASSHRGVNTEAFF
-	TRBV10-3	TRBJ2-7	TRBD1	TGTGCCATCAGTGAGGTACAGGGGCTTGAGCAGTACTTC	CAISEVQGLEQYF
-	TRBV5-1	TRBJ2-5	TRBD2	TGCGCCAGCAGCACTATCGGGACTAGGGGAGAGACCCAGTACTTC	CASSTIGTRGETQYF
-	TRBV25-1	TRBJ1-4	TRBD1	TGTGCCAGCAGCCAGGGGGCAACTAATGAAAAACTGTTTTTT	CASSQGATNEKLFF
few	TRBV10-3	TRBJ2-2	-	TGTGCCACACTCGGACGGACAAACACCGGGGAGCTGTTTTTT	CATLGRTNTGELFF
-	TRBV5-4	TRBJ2-7	-	TGTGCCAGCAGCGACAGCCTCTACTCCTACGAGCAGTACTTC	CASSDSLYSYEQYF
-	TRBV3-1/TRBV3-2	TRBJ1-6	-	TGTGCCAGCAGCCAAGATTGGAGGATTGGACTGATTAATTCACCCCTCCACTTT	CASSQDWRIGLINSPLHF
-	TRBV7-9	TRBJ2-1	TRBD2	TGTGCCAGCAGCTCCCCGGGACTAGCGGGAGGCAGATCCTACAATGAGCAGTTCTTC	CASSSPGLAGGRSYNEQFF
once	TRBV10-3	TRBJ2-5	TRBD2	TGTGCCATCAGCCTGACTAGCGGGGGAGAGACCCAGTACTTC	CAISLTSGGETQYF
-	TRBV28	TRBJ1-1	-	TGTGCCAGCAGTCCCCCCGGGGTCCTGAACACTGAAGCTTTCTTT	CASSPPGVLNTEAFF
-	TRBV6-2/TRBV6-3	TRBJ1-2	TRBD1	TGTGCCAGCAGTTACTTAGACAGGGAAGGCTACACCTTC	CASSYLDREGYTF
once	TRBV9	TRBJ2-5	TRBD2	TGTGCCAGCAGCGTAGGGTCTAGCGGGAAAGAGACCCAGTACTTC	CASSVGSSGKETQYF
-	TRBV29-1	TRBJ2-2	-	TGCAGCGCCGTACCCTCTGACACGTCCACCGGGGAGCTGTTTTTT	CSAVPSDTSTGELFF
-	TRBV7-2	TRBJ1-3	-	TGTGCCAGCAGCTTAGCGACAGGCAGGGGAAACACCATATATTTT	CASSLATGRGNTIYF
-	TRBV9	TRBJ1-5	-	TGTGCCAGCAGCGTAGACAATAATCAGCCCCAGCATTTT	CASSVDNNQPQHF
-	TRBV12-3/TRBV12-4	TRBJ2-5	TRBD1	TGTGCCAGCACCAAGGACAGGGTCCTTTACTTC	CASTKDRVLYF
once	TRBV6-2/TRBV6-3	TRBJ1-5	-	TGTGCCAGCAGTCAGACTTCAGGGTTCCGGCAGCCCCAGCATTTT	CASSQTSGFRQPQHF
once	TRBV5-1	TRBJ2-2	TRBD1	TGCGCCAGCAGCTTGGAACAGGGGGTCGGGGAGCTGTTTTTT	CASSLEQGVGELFF
-	TRBV24-1	TRBJ2-1	TRBD2	TGTGCCACCACGGGAGCGGGAGAAGGCAATGAGCAGTTCTTC	CATTGAGEGNEQFF
-	TRBV30	TRBJ1-5	-	TGTGCCTGGAGTGTTGAGGGGGTTTGGCAGCCCCAGCATTTT	CAWSVEGVWQPQHF
-	TRBV14	TRBJ2-3	-	TGTGCCAGCAGCCTAAGGAGGGGAGTAGGTGGAGATACGCAGTATTTT	CASSLRRGVGGDTQYF
once	TRBV6-2/TRBV6-3	TRBJ1-5	-	TGTGCCAGCAGTTTAGGCGGAGGAGGCAATCAGCCCCAGCATTTT	CASSLGGGGNQPQHF
-	TRBV6-6	TRBJ2-1	-	TGTGCCAGCAGTTACTCTGGCGGGGGCCATCGGTATGAGCAGTTCTTC	CASSYSGGGHRYEQFF
-	TRBV9	TRBJ2-3	TRBD2	TGTGCCAGCAGCGTTGCACAAGCGGGGGGCACCCTCCACACAGATACGCAGTATTTT	CASSVAQAGGTLHTDTQYF
few	TRBV5-1	TRBJ2-1	TRBD2	TGCGCCAGCAGCTTATCCTTAGCGGGAGTAGACAATGAGCAGTTCTTC	CASSLSLAGVDNEQFF
-	TRBV9	TRBJ2-7	-	TGTGCCAGCAGCGTAGAAGGGGGGGGGTTATCCTCCTACGAGCAGTACTTC	CASSVEGGGLSSYEQYF